The 29 T cell receptor beta chains given below trace back to one sample, sequenced in a study of preoperative IRX-2 immunotherapy in early breast cancer. Generated by immunoSEQ multiplex PCR, the TCRdb table keeps only in-frame clones and is missing some. The repertoire holds about 98,000 clones, with roughly 89% as singletons. Indicated treatment: preoperative locoregional IRX-2 cytokine immunotherapy. Sequenced here: tumor tissue, sampled after IRX-2 immunotherapy. Receptors originate from a human donor with breast cancer.

The genes are TRBV19 and TRBJ2-2; TRBD1 is a possible D gene (5 bases). The V end was cut by 7 bases, the J end by 6 bases, with 15 bases between. Germline CDR1 and CDR2: LNHDA and SQIVND (reference sequence). The CDR3 is 14 residues long. The CDR3 DNA reads as TGTGCCAGTAATCCACGACAGTCCGCCGGGGAGCTGTTTTTT. This gives the protein CASNPRQSAGELFF.

This clone was counted once. The gene calls are TRBV30 and TRBJ2-7; D not certain. The CDR3 has 14 amino acids. In germline, CDR1 is GTSNPN, CDR2 SVGIG (reference sequence). V lost 4 bases and J 0 bases, leaving 13 bases between the germline ends. The CDR3 is CAWTPVMSSYEQYF. CDR3 nucleotide sequence: TGTGCCTGGACCCCAGTAATGAGCTCCTACGAGCAGTACTTC.

This clone was counted a few times. The rearrangement joins TRBV11-3 to TRBJ2-5; TRBD2 matches 14 bases. Unmatched junction bases numbered 11, after V lost 5 bases and J lost 3 bases. The CDR3 spans 18 residues. CDR1 is SGHNT and CDR2 is YENEEA in the germline V gene. CDR3 residues: CASSGRLAGGLIKETQYF. For the CDR3, the DNA is TGTGCCAGCAGCGGGCGACTAGCGGGGGGGCTAATCAAAGAGACCCAGTACTTC.

The rearrangement joins TRBV28 to TRBJ1-1; D ambiguous. The germline gives CDR1 MDHEN, CDR2 SYDVKM. The CDR3 spans 13 residues. V lost 7 bases to trimming and J lost 3 bases, with 12 bases between them. The CDR3 loop reads CASTPAGYTEAFF. CDR3 sequence (DNA): TGTGCCAGCACCCCCGCGGGCTACACTGAAGCTTTCTTT.

J is TRBJ1-4 and V is TRBV18, with unresolved D. The CDR3 totals 13 residues. Trimming removed 4 bases from V and 4 bases from J, with 7 bases in between. The germline gives CDR1 KGHSH, CDR2 LQKENI. For the CDR3, the DNA is TGTGCCAGCTCACGGGGAATTAATGAAAAACTGTTTTTT. Protein product: CASSRGINEKLFF.

J is TRBJ2-3 and V is TRBV11-3, with 7 positions matching TRBD2. The ends lost 3 bases at V and 3 bases at J; junction bases unmatched: 6. The CDR3 covers 15 residues. Germline CDR1 SGHNT, CDR2 YENEEA. The DNA for the CDR3 is TGTGCCAGCAGCTTTCGGCGGGGGAGTACAGATACGCAGTATTTT. This encodes CASSFRRGSTDTQYF.

J is TRBJ2-1 and V is TRBV12-5; the D gene is possibly TRBD1 (6 bases). Germline V gene sequence: CDR1 LGHNT, CDR2 FRNRAP. This CDR3 comprises 13 residues. Here the CDR3 reads CASTLNRANEQFF. The CDR3 region has the DNA TGTGCCAGCACCCTAAACAGGGCTAATGAGCAGTTCTTC.

J is TRBJ1-4 and V is TRBV6-9; D gene unclear. The ends were cut back, 5 bases at V and 9 bases at J, with 22 bases in the middle. CDR3 size: 16 residues. Germline CDR1 and CDR2: MNHGY and SVAAGI. This CDR3 reads CASSDIETPRMKKLFF. The CDR3 coding sequence is TGTGCCAGCAGTGACATTGAGACACCACGTATGAAAAAACTGTTTTTT.

The chain employs TRBV5-1 and TRBJ1-1; a possible D gene is TRBD1 (6 bases). The CDR3 has 14 amino acids. The ends were cut back, 4 bases at V and 2 bases at J, with 12 bases in the middle. CDR1 is SGHRS, CDR2 YFSETQ, per germline. The CDR3 spells CASSTLTGNTEAFF. The CDR3 DNA reads as TGCGCCAGCAGCACCTTGACAGGAAACACTGAAGCTTTCTTT.

The chain joins TRBV27 to TRBJ2-1, with D perhaps matching TRBD2 (6 bases). Trimming shortened V by 6 bases and J by 0 bases, and 12 bases separated the two germline ends. CDR3 length equals 15 residues. Germline V gene data show CDR1 as MNHEY and CDR2 as SMNVEV (reference sequence). CDR3 DNA: TGTGCCAGCAGAGAGGACTACCTCTCCTACAATGAGCAGTTCTTC. Translating it yields CASREDYLSYNEQFF.

The chain couples TRBV9 to TRBJ2-7; 9 bases match TRBD1. The junction had 7 bases not matched to a gene; V was cut back by 6 bases and J by 6 bases. The CDR3 totals 13 residues. CDR1 and CDR2 from the germline V gene are SGDLS and YYNGEE. The CDR3 nucleotides are TGTGCCAGCACTTTGGACAGGGGCTCCGAGCAGTACTTC. The encoded protein is CASTLDRGSEQYF.

This chain uses TRBV5-1 with TRBJ2-2; D might be TRBD1 (5 bases). Trimming stripped 7 bases from V and 1 base from J, with 14 bases between. CDR3 length: 15 amino acids. Germline V gene lookup returns CDR1 SGHRS and CDR2 YFSETQ. CDR3 residues: CASSTQTGNTGELFF. CDR3 DNA sequence: TGCGCCAGCTCCACTCAAACAGGGAACACCGGGGAGCTGTTTTTT.

V gene TRBV6-8 combines with J gene TRBJ1-2, with 10 bases identical to TRBD1. Germline lookup yields CDR1 MNHGY and CDR2 SAAAGT. The length of the CDR3 is 14 residues. J gave up 2 bases and V 10 bases, and 7 bases lay outside the gene matches. DNA for the CDR3: TGTGCCATCAATCCGGGACAGGGGAACTATGGCTACACCTTC. Its protein is CAINPGQGNYGYTF.

The chain carries TRBV12-5 and TRBJ2-1; D remains ambiguous. Per the germline V gene, CDR1 is LGHNT and CDR2 is FRNRAP. The CDR3 loop spans 14 amino acids. The CDR3 loop is CASDRERSYNEQFF. In DNA, the CDR3 is TGTGCCAGCGATAGAGAGCGCTCCTACAATGAGCAGTTCTTC.

About this clone itself: One end of the junction does not line up with germline, which may come from a read error. The genes are TRBV14 and TRBJ2-7; D may be TRBD1 or TRBD2 (6 bases each). The CDR3 totals 15 residues. In germline, CDR1 is SGHDN, CDR2 FVKESK. The CDR3 spells CASSQDLPGAGEQYF. CDR3 DNA sequence: TGTGCTAGCAGCCAAGATCTGCCGGGGGCGGGCGAGCAGTACTTC. The complete variable domain, with remaining parts taken from reference TRBV14 and TRBJ2-7, reads EAGVTQFPSHSVIEKGQTVTLRCDPISGHDNLYWYRRVMGKEIKFLLHFVKESKQDESGMPNNRFLAERTGGTYSTLKVQPAELEDSGVYFCASSQDLPGAGEQYFGPGTRLTVT.

The chain couples TRBV14 to TRBJ1-2, with D hard to call. Trimming left V 2 bases short and J 2 bases short, with 9 bases between. Looked up from germline, CDR1 is SGHDN and CDR2 is FVKESK. The CDR3 totals 14 residues. The CDR3 coding sequence is TGTGCCAGCAGCCAAAGGGCAGAAAACTATGGCTACACCTTC. As protein: CASSQRAENYGYTF.

The chain couples TRBV18 to TRBJ2-3, with D perhaps TRBD1 (5 bases). CDR3 size: 15 residues. Germline V gives CDR1 KGHSH, CDR2 LQKENI. V dropped 3 bases and J dropped 5 bases, with 15 bases sitting between them. The CDR3 loop is CASSPGQVGLDTQYF. The CDR3 nucleotides are TGTGCCAGCTCACCGGGGCAGGTCGGGTTAGATACGCAGTATTTT.

V usage is TRBV12-5 and J usage is TRBJ2-1; no reliable D call. Germline lookup yields CDR1 LGHNT and CDR2 FRNRAP. The CDR3 runs 15 residues. V was cut by 2 bases and J by 5 bases, with 13 bases left in between. CDR3 coding DNA: TGTGCTAGTGGTTTGTCGAGGACCTGGGACAATGAGCAGTTCTTC. Translating gives CASGLSRTWDNEQFF.

The CDR3 DNA reads as TGTGCTAGTGGTTTAGGCGGTACTAGCACAGATACGCAGTATTTT. Translated: CASGLGGTSTDTQYF. V and J are TRBV12-5 and TRBJ2-3, with D hard to call. This CDR3 contains 15 residues. CDR1 and CDR2 from the germline V gene are LGHNT and FRNRAP. Trimming took 3 bases from V and 0 from J, leaving 10 bases between them.

The chain employs TRBV10-2 and TRBJ1-4; 7 bases match TRBD1. The J segment lost 10 bases and the V segment lost 2 bases, leaving 10 bases of the junction unmatched. This CDR3 spans 15 amino acids. The germline V gene encodes CDR1 WSHSY and CDR2 SAAADI. The CDR3 is CASSETPGGGGKLFF. The CDR3, as DNA: TGCGCCAGCAGTGAGACGCCAGGGGGTGGTGGAAAACTGTTTTTT.

This clone was counted a few times. The chain recombines TRBV28 with TRBJ1-2; D is perhaps TRBD1 (6 bases). V lost 3 bases to trimming and J lost 3 bases, with 14 bases between them. Germline V gene lookup returns CDR1 MDHEN and CDR2 SYDVKM. The CDR3 spans 15 residues. Written as DNA, the CDR3 is TGTGCCAGCAGTTTCCCGGGGGCAGGGCACTATGGCTACACCTTC. Residues: CASSFPGAGHYGYTF.

The chain recombines TRBV6-4 with TRBJ2-3; D remains ambiguous. Germline CDR1 MRHNA, CDR2 SNTAGT. The CDR3 consists of 15 residues. V was cut by 5 bases and J by 2 bases, with 14 bases left in between. The CDR3 protein is CASSYTDGNTDTQYF. CDR3 sequence (DNA): TGTGCCAGCAGTTACACGGACGGAAACACAGATACGCAGTATTTT.

The chain is built from TRBV10-1 and TRBJ1-1; D not resolved. V was trimmed by 3 bases and J by 1 base, leaving 9 bases between them. The CDR3 loop spans 14 amino acids. The germline gives CDR1 WNHNN, CDR2 SYGVQD (reference sequence). The CDR3 DNA reads TGCGCCAGCAGTGATATAGAGGAGAACACTGAAGCTTTCTTT. As protein: CASSDIEENTEAFF.

V and J are TRBV7-7 and TRBJ1-4; 7 bases map to TRBD1. Germline lookup yields CDR1 SSHAT and CDR2 FNYEAQ (reference sequence). Trimming took 2 bases from V and 3 from J; bases not matched to a gene: 3. This CDR3 has 15 residues. Here the CDR3 reads CASSLRTGANEKLFF. CDR3 DNA: TGTGCCAGCAGCTTACGGACAGGAGCTAATGAAAAACTGTTTTTT.

J is TRBJ1-1 and V is TRBV19, with TRBD1 matching 9 bases. The CDR3 totals 13 residues. J lost 6 bases, V lost 4 bases, and 3 bases had no gene match. Germline CDR1 LNHDA, CDR2 SQIVND (reference sequence). CDR3 nucleotide sequence: TGTGCCAGTAGTAAGGACAGGGGCCCTGAAGCTTTCTTT. Translated, it gives CASSKDRGPEAFF.

The chain joins TRBV28 to TRBJ1-5, with TRBD1 matching 9 bases. The CDR3 runs 16 residues. Looked up from germline, CDR1 is MDHEN and CDR2 is SYDVKM. With 3 bases clipped from V and 6 bases from J, the junction kept 9 bases outside the gene matches. Here the CDR3 reads CASSFLDRGASQPQHF. CDR3 nucleotide sequence: TGTGCCAGCAGTTTTCTCGACAGGGGGGCGAGTCAGCCCCAGCATTTT. The full variable domain, completed using reference TRBV28 and TRBJ1-5, is DVKVTQSSRYLVKRTGEKVFLECVQDMDHENMFWYRQDPGLGLRLIYFSYDVKMKEKGDIPEGYSVSREKKERFSLILESASTNQTSMYLCASSFLDRGASQPQHFGDGTRLSIL.

In this sample, this clone turned up once. The chain joins TRBV9 to TRBJ1-2; 9 bases align to TRBD1. After removal of 5 bases from V and 7 bases from J, the junction contained 15 bases not matched to a gene. CDR1 is SGDLS, CDR2 YYNGEE, per germline. This CDR3 has 16 amino acids. CDR3 sequence reads: CASSAMVSGTGLGYTF. CDR3 in DNA: TGTGCCAGCAGTGCCATGGTATCCGGGACAGGGCTTGGCTACACCTTC.

This clone has more than one count but fewer than ten. The chain has TRBV15 and TRBJ1-5; D is possibly TRBD1 (5 bases). The CDR3 runs 19 residues. CDR1 is LNHNV and CDR2 is YYDKDF in the germline V gene (reference sequence). The V and J ends lost 0 bases and 3 bases respectively, with 21 bases between them. Here the CDR3 DNA reads TGTGCCACCAGCAGAGATCAAGGGACCACTTTTAGGGCCAATCAGCCCCAGCATTTT. Translation: CATSRDQGTTFRANQPQHF.

V usage is TRBV28 and J usage is TRBJ1-5; 8 positions agree with TRBD1. The CDR3 is made up of 12 amino acids. V gave up 8 bases and J gave up 5 bases; unmatched junction bases: 2. CDR1 is MDHEN, CDR2 SYDVKM, per germline. The CDR3 bases are TGTGCCAGCGTACAGGGGGATCAGCCCCAGCATTTT. Residues: CASVQGDQPQHF.